The rows below give T cell receptor beta chains drawn from one sample of a study of long-term antiretroviral therapy in people with HIV. Libraries were prepared by immunoSEQ multiplex PCR; TCRdb keeps only in-frame clonotypes and omits some of them. The table lists about 15,000 clones, roughly 80% of them singletons. The specimen was unsorted PBMCs, collected 1.5 years before starting antiretroviral therapy. These TCRs come from a woman aged 45-65 years with HIV. CDR3s include the opening cysteine and the closing phenylalanine or tryptophan. Fields, in order: J gene, V gene, CDR3 protein.

j_call: TRBJ2-5; v_call: TRBV5-1; cdr3_aa: CASSLSSGQETQYF
j_call: TRBJ1-2; v_call: TRBV7-2; cdr3_aa: CASSRSGTGRNYGYTF
j_call: TRBJ2-7; v_call: TRBV6-1; cdr3_aa: CASSEEGLSSYEQYF
j_call: TRBJ1-6; v_call: TRBV6-5; cdr3_aa: CASSYSGQGSPLHF
j_call: TRBJ1-5; v_call: TRBV7-2; cdr3_aa: CASSLKRGLQPQHF
j_call: TRBJ2-1; v_call: TRBV5-6; cdr3_aa: CASSFYTGSEQFF
j_call: TRBJ2-5; v_call: TRBV5-5; cdr3_aa: CASSLWSSLGETQYF
j_call: TRBJ2-5; v_call: TRBV9; cdr3_aa: CASSVGGTQYF
j_call: TRBJ1-4; v_call: TRBV2; cdr3_aa: CASSGRGAGSNEKLFF
j_call: TRBJ1-5; v_call: TRBV10-3; cdr3_aa: CAISESKGAGDQPQHF
j_call: TRBJ2-3; v_call: TRBV6-5; cdr3_aa: CASRVTDTQYF
j_call: TRBJ1-5; v_call: TRBV7-2; cdr3_aa: CASSLVPDREQPQHF
j_call: TRBJ2-3; v_call: TRBV7-2; cdr3_aa: CASSLTGDADTQYF
j_call: TRBJ1-2; v_call: TRBV29-1; cdr3_aa: CSVEDAGYGGYTF
j_call: TRBJ2-2; v_call: TRBV18; cdr3_aa: CASSPSTGGGTGELFF
j_call: TRBJ1-1; v_call: TRBV5-1; cdr3_aa: CASSLVVGNTEAFF
j_call: TRBJ2-3; v_call: TRBV19; cdr3_aa: CASSGSGAYYTDTQYF
j_call: TRBJ2-2; v_call: TRBV11-3; cdr3_aa: CASSVSTTGELFF
j_call: TRBJ1-6; v_call: TRBV30; cdr3_aa: CAWKTGGEGSPLHF
j_call: TRBJ2-5; v_call: TRBV7-3; cdr3_aa: CASSFKVQETQYF
j_call: TRBJ1-3; v_call: TRBV6-1; cdr3_aa: CASSDAGPGSGNTIYF
j_call: TRBJ2-2; v_call: TRBV6-1; cdr3_aa: CASNRVTTGELFF
j_call: TRBJ2-5; v_call: TRBV5-4; cdr3_aa: CASSLVDMGQGGETQYF
j_call: TRBJ1-1; v_call: TRBV11-2; cdr3_aa: CASSLRDRAINAEAFF
j_call: TRBJ2-2; v_call: TRBV5-1; cdr3_aa: CASSLAPGGADTGELFF
j_call: TRBJ2-5; v_call: TRBV7-9; cdr3_aa: CASSLVQGGETQYF
j_call: TRBJ2-4; v_call: TRBV11-2; cdr3_aa: CASRSTSFKNIQYF
j_call: TRBJ1-4; v_call: TRBV2; cdr3_aa: CASIGPGGEKLFF
j_call: TRBJ1-3; v_call: TRBV5-5; cdr3_aa: CASSGAWNSGNTIYF
j_call: TRBJ2-7; v_call: TRBV10-3; cdr3_aa: CAISVQGRNEQYF
j_call: TRBJ1-1; v_call: TRBV7-9; cdr3_aa: CASSSTGHKNTEAFF
j_call: TRBJ2-7; v_call: TRBV5-1; cdr3_aa: CASSFPSGQGEQYF
j_call: TRBJ2-5; v_call: TRBV27; cdr3_aa: CASSLYFGAGRETQYF
j_call: TRBJ1-1; v_call: TRBV6-6; cdr3_aa: CASLDRGVEAFF